The 23 T cell receptor beta chains listed next were all sequenced from one sample in a study of cytomegalovirus exposure and HLA in healthy donors. A multiplex PCR was run with 60 Vbeta primers and 13 Jbeta primers. Produced via immunoSEQ multiplex PCR; TCRdb's table is partial and in-frame only. The data show approximately 140,000 clones, approximately 76% seen once. Material for sequencing was PBMCs. All receptors come from a man in his forties in good health and CMV-seronegative.

This clone turned up a few times. J is TRBJ1-6 and V is TRBV19, with 7 positions matching TRBD1. Trimming at V came to 3 bases and at J to 3 bases, leaving 2 bases not matched to a gene. CDR1 is LNHDA, CDR2 SQIVND, per germline (reference sequence). This CDR3 has 15 amino acids. This chain's CDR3 is CASSIGQVYNSPLHF. CDR3 nucleotides: TGTGCCAGTAGTATCGGACAGGTCTATAATTCACCCCTCCACTTT.

This clone occurred a few times. The chain carries TRBV4-3 and TRBJ2-1, with 8 positions matching TRBD2. The CDR3 length is 16 residues. Per germline, CDR1 LGHNA and CDR2 YSLEER. The V segment lost 0 bases and the J segment 8 bases; nucleotides outside the gene matches: 9. CDR3 residues: CASSQDRGGGPDEQFF. The CDR3 DNA reads as TGCGCCAGCAGCCAAGATCGGGGCGGGGGGCCGGATGAGCAGTTCTTC.

CDR3 sequence: CASSEGGQGLYGYTF. The CDR3 DNA is TGTGCCAGCAGTGAAGGGGGGCAGGGCCTCTATGGCTACACCTTC. The chain recombines TRBV2 with TRBJ1-2; maybe TRBD1 (6 bases). CDR3 length: 15 amino acids. Trimming pared 1 base from V and 4 bases from J, leaving 13 bases between. Germline CDR1 is SNHLY and CDR2 is FYNNEI.

The V gene is TRBV18, the J gene TRBJ1-2, with 7 bases that match TRBD1. J lost 2 bases, V lost 3 bases, and 9 bases had no gene match. The CDR3 is 16 residues long. The germline gives CDR1 KGHSH, CDR2 LQKENI. CDR3 sequence: CASSPTRQGGNYGYTF. CDR3 sequence (DNA): TGTGCCAGCTCACCGACCCGACAGGGAGGAAACTATGGCTACACCTTC.

The chain links TRBV10-3 to TRBJ1-1; 10 bases map to TRBD1. CDR1 is ENHRY, CDR2 SYGVKD, per germline. The CDR3 totals 19 residues. Trimming removed 0 bases from V and 0 bases from J; junction bases left unmatched: 10. The CDR3 loop is CAISESATGGRGMNTEAFF. CDR3 sequence (DNA): TGTGCCATCAGTGAGTCAGCGACAGGGGGCAGGGGGATGAACACTGAAGCTTTCTTT.

This clone was seen just once. Different DNA sequences within this sample yield the same CDR3. The genes are TRBV4-1 and TRBJ2-5; 7 bases map to TRBD2. Trimming took 3 bases from V and 5 from J; bases not matched to a gene: 0. The CDR3 extends over 12 amino acids. The germline V gene has CDR1 MGHRA and CDR2 YSYEKL. CDR3 sequence (DNA): TGCGCCAGCAGCCAGGGGGGGGAGACCCAGTACTTC. It is translated as CASSQGGETQYF.

The gene calls are TRBV6-1 and TRBJ2-2; TRBD1 agrees at 8 bases. Losses at the gene ends were 7 bases for V and 7 bases for J; bases not matched to a gene: 5. The CDR3 loop spans 13 amino acids. CDR1 and CDR2 from the germline V gene are MNHNS and SASEGT. CDR3 coding DNA: TGTGCCAGCATACGGGGACAGGTCGGGGAGCTGTTTTTT. This sequence encodes CASIRGQVGELFF.

The gene calls are TRBV5-1 and TRBJ1-4, with 9 bases lining up with TRBD1. The germline gives CDR1 SGHRS, CDR2 YFSETQ. The CDR3 is 16 amino acids. Losses at the gene ends were 3 bases for V and 3 bases for J; bases not matched to a gene: 6. CDR3 DNA: TGCGCCAGCAGCTCACAGGGGGCGTCTGCTAATGAAAAACTGTTTTTT. It encodes CASSSQGASANEKLFF.

In its sample, this clone was seen once. The chain couples TRBV6-5 to TRBJ2-7; 9 bases match TRBD1. This CDR3 has 14 residues. The V and J ends lost 4 bases and 2 bases, in that order; junction bases with no gene match: 3. CDR1 MNHEY and CDR2 SVGAGI come from the germline V gene. CDR3 amino acids: CASSFGDRAYEQYF. CDR3 nucleotides: TGTGCCAGCAGTTTCGGGGACAGGGCCTACGAGCAGTACTTC.

This sequence joins TRBV14 and TRBJ2-7; TRBD1 is a possible D gene (6 bases). The CDR3 runs to 14 residues. Between the trimmed V and J ends, which lost 0 bases and 2 bases, there was a span of 8 bases. The V gene's germline CDR1 is SGHDN and CDR2 FVKESK. As DNA, the CDR3 is TGTGCCAGCAGCCAAGAGACAGGAACCTACGAGCAGTACTTC. Translating it yields CASSQETGTYEQYF.

V is TRBV6-1 and J is TRBJ1-1, with 9 bases aligning to TRBD1. This CDR3 has 15 amino acids. The germline V gene encodes CDR1 MNHNS and CDR2 SASEGT. J lost 11 bases, V lost 4 bases, and 14 bases had no gene match. The CDR3 protein is CASSVKPGQGVRAFF. CDR3 bases: TGTGCCAGCAGTGTCAAGCCGGGACAGGGAGTCCGGGCTTTCTTT.

The genes are TRBV4-1 and TRBJ1-1; 10 bases map to TRBD1. This CDR3 comprises 17 residues. V gave up 3 bases and J gave up 0 bases; unmatched junction bases: 7. Germline values: CDR1 MGHRA, CDR2 YSYEKL. In DNA, the CDR3 is TGCGCCAGCAGCCACCTCCCGGGACAGGGGTTGAACACTGAAGCTTTCTTT. Encoded protein: CASSHLPGQGLNTEAFF.

The chain employs TRBV18 and TRBJ2-7; D is ambiguous. The CDR3 spans 15 residues. CDR1 and CDR2 (germline): KGHSH, LQKENI. Trimming shortened V by 2 bases and J by 2 bases, and 13 bases separated the two germline ends. CDR3 region: CASSPGQIPPYEQYF. Here the CDR3 DNA reads TGTGCCAGCTCACCAGGGCAGATCCCCCCCTACGAGCAGTACTTC.

V and J are TRBV4-2 and TRBJ2-7, with 12 nucleotides matching TRBD2. V lost 2 bases to trimming and J lost 6 bases; unmatched junction nucleotides: 5. The CDR3 runs 15 residues. In germline, CDR1 is LGHNA, CDR2 YNFKEQ. CDR3 sequence reads: CASSQLTSGGFEQYF. CDR3 nucleotides: TGTGCCAGCAGCCAACTTACTAGCGGGGGGTTCGAGCAGTACTTC.

This chain connects TRBV12-5 to TRBJ2-7; 8 bases align to TRBD1. This CDR3 has 16 residues. V dropped 0 bases and J dropped 5; count of bases not matched to a gene: 9. Germline loops: CDR1 LGHNT, CDR2 FRNRAP. The CDR3 protein is CASGLVLGQGINEQYF. For the CDR3, the DNA is TGTGCTAGTGGTTTGGTCTTAGGACAGGGTATCAACGAGCAGTACTTC.

V gene TRBV5-1 combines with J gene TRBJ2-2, with 7 nucleotides matching TRBD1. CDR3 size: 16 residues. The germline CDR1 and CDR2 sequences are SGHRS and YFSETQ. V was pared by 3 bases and J by 4 bases, with 9 bases of the junction left unmatched. The DNA of the CDR3 is TGCGCCAGCAGCTCGCCGACAGGGTTCTCCACCGGGGAGCTGTTTTTT. This sequence encodes CASSSPTGFSTGELFF.

The chain couples TRBV28 to TRBJ1-2; D is possibly TRBD1 (6 bases). The CDR3 is 16 amino acids. The V end was cut by 5 bases, the J end by 3 bases, with 19 bases between. The germline V gene encodes CDR1 MDHEN and CDR2 SYDVKM. As DNA, the CDR3 is TGTGCCAGCAGTCCCTCTTCAGGGGTTAACGACTATGGCTACACCTTC. Its protein is CASSPSSGVNDYGYTF.

CDR3 nucleotides: TGCGCCAGCAGTGAGTCGAAGGGGACTAACTATGGCTACACCTTC. It translates to CASSESKGTNYGYTF. This chain connects TRBV10-1 to TRBJ1-2; D possibly corresponds to TRBD1 (5 bases). The CDR3 has 15 residues. V was cut by 0 bases and J by 0 bases, with 8 bases left in between. Germline V CDR1 and CDR2: WNHNN, SYGVQD (reference sequence).

The gene calls are TRBV27 and TRBJ1-2; 10 nucleotides line up with TRBD1. The V gene end was trimmed by 3 bases and the J gene end by 7 bases; junction bases not matched to a gene: 11. Germline-derived CDR1 and CDR2 are MNHEY and SMNVEV (reference sequence). The CDR3 runs to 16 residues. CDR3 region: CASSFYPRDRGGGYTF. The CDR3 DNA reads as TGTGCCAGCAGTTTCTACCCCCGGGACAGGGGAGGTGGCTACACCTTC.

In the case of this clone: A junction end diverges from the germline sequence, so it may reflect a read error. The V gene is TRBV7-9, the J gene TRBJ1-2, with no clear D. The germline V gene encodes CDR1 SEHNR and CDR2 FQNEAQ (reference sequence). This CDR3 is built from 10 residues. The CDR3 sequence: CSSSMEGGTF. DNA for the CDR3: TGTTCCAGCAGCATGGAGGGAGGCACCTTC.

This clone was picked up one time. CDR3 DNA sequence: TGTGCCAGCAGCTTAGCGGGCAGTTATGGCTACACCTTC. Translated: CASSLAGSYGYTF. V gene TRBV7-9 combines with J gene TRBJ1-2; no firm D call. CDR3 length: 13 residues. Trimming removed 0 bases from V and 5 bases from J, with 7 bases in between. Germline lookup yields CDR1 SEHNR and CDR2 FQNEAQ (reference sequence).

The rearrangement uses TRBV5-6 and TRBJ1-1; D perhaps matches TRBD1 (5 bases). The germline gives CDR1 SGHDT, CDR2 YYEEEE. The CDR3 runs to 13 residues. V lost 3 bases and J 4 bases, leaving 10 bases between the germline ends. The CDR3 here is CASSSGVGTEAFF. CDR3 nucleotides: TGTGCCAGCAGCTCGGGGGTGGGCACTGAAGCTTTCTTT.

The CDR3, as DNA: TGTGCCAGTAGTGTCGGGACAGGGTCCTACGAGCAGTACTTC. It is translated as CASSVGTGSYEQYF. This sequence joins TRBV19 and TRBJ2-7; the match to TRBD1 covers 9 bases. CDR3 length: 14 residues. V dropped 5 bases and J dropped 1; count of bases not matched to a gene: 3. The germline V gene encodes CDR1 LNHDA and CDR2 SQIVND (reference sequence).